The 4 T cell receptor beta chains presented below share a single source sample, sequenced in a study of shared clonotypes between healthy human individuals. Using immunoSEQ multiplex PCR, the repertoire was profiled, and TCRdb retains in-frame clones only, with some absent. This table holds some 2 million clones, 85% to 95% found once. The material sequenced was naive CD4+ T cells sorted from blood. The subset is: CD45RA+ positively selected. Receptor source: a young man in good health.

The chain has TRBV2 and TRBJ2-1; 8 nucleotides line up with TRBD2. Looked up from germline, CDR1 is SNHLY and CDR2 is FYNNEI. Germline trimming cut 2 bases from V and 7 bases from J; bases unmatched to any gene: 10. This CDR3 has 16 amino acids. As DNA, the CDR3 is TGTGCCAGCAGTGAACCGGGAGGGTGGGAACTGAATGAGCAGTTCTTC. Encoded protein: CASSEPGGWELNEQFF.

With respect to this clone: The sample has other DNA sequences that encode this CDR3 too. V and J are TRBV5-1 and TRBJ1-6; 7 bases match TRBD1. The CDR3 sequence is 14 residues long. V shed 5 bases, J shed 7 bases, and the junction held 6 bases outside the gene matches. Germline lookup yields CDR1 SGHRS and CDR2 YFSETQ. In nucleotides, the CDR3 is TGCGCCAGCAGTCATGGACAGGAAAATTCACCCCTCCACTTT. Translating it yields CASSHGQENSPLHF.

V is TRBV6-5 and J is TRBJ2-1; TRBD1 aligns across 7 bases. Germline CDR1 MNHEY, CDR2 SVGAGI. The CDR3 runs 15 residues. V was pared by 2 bases and J by 3 bases, with 4 bases of the junction left unmatched. The CDR3 nucleotides are TGTGCCAGCAGTTACAGGACAGGACTCTACAATGAGCAGTTCTTC. Its protein product is CASSYRTGLYNEQFF.

The genes are TRBV2 and TRBJ1-1, with 7 bases lining up with TRBD1. In germline, CDR1 is SNHLY, CDR2 FYNNEI. Trimming took 6 bases from V and 2 from J; bases not matched to a gene: 6. The CDR3 covers 14 residues. As DNA, the CDR3 is TGTGCCAGCAGGGGCGGGACAGCCAACACTGAAGCTTTCTTT. This gives the protein CASRGGTANTEAFF.